The T cell receptor beta chain under discussion was sequenced for a study of blood T cell repertoires in COVID-19. The wider study: Sites across the United States, Italy and Spain contributed samples from acute and convalescent COVID-19. The analysed material was cDNA or gDNA that came from T cells, B-cell-depleted T cells, or PBMCs.

Using immunoSEQ multiplex PCR, the repertoire was profiled, and TCRdb retains in-frame clones only, with some absent. The data contain 150,000 to 200,000 clones, about nine tenths of them singletons. V dropped 4 bases and J dropped 2; count of bases not matched to a gene: 2. The germline V gene has CDR1 SNHLY and CDR2 FYNNEI. The CDR3 is 15 amino acids. The gene calls are TRBV2 and TRBJ2-3, with 11 bases aligning to TRBD2. The clonotype was recovered from an older man with active or convalescent COVID-19. The sample comprised peripheral blood. Here the CDR3 reads CASSVLAGVTDTQYF. CDR3 coding DNA: TGTGCCAGCAGTGTACTAGCGGGAGTCACAGATACGCAGTATTTT.